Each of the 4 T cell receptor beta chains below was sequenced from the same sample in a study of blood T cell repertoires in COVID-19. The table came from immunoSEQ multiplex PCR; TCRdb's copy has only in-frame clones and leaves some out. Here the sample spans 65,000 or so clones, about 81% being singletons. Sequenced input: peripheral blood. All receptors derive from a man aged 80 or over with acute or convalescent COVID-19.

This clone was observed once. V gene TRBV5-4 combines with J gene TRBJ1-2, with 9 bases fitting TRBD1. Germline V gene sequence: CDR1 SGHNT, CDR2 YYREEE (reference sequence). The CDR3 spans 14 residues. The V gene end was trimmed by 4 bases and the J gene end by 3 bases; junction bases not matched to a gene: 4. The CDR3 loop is CASSKDRGHYGYTF. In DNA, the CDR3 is TGTGCCAGCAGCAAGGACAGGGGACACTATGGCTACACCTTC.

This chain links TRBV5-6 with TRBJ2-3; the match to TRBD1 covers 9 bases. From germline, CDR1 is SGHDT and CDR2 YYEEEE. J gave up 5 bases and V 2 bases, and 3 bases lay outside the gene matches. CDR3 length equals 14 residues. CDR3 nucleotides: TGTGCCAGCAGCTTACAGGGGGCGGAAGATACGCAGTATTTT. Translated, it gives CASSLQGAEDTQYF.

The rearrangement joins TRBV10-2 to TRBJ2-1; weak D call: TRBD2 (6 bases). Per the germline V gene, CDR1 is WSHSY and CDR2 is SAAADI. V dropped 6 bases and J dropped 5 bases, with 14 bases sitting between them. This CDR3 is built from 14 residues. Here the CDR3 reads CASSRSGRDNEQFF. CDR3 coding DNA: TGCGCCAGCAGCAGATCCGGGAGAGACAATGAGCAGTTCTTC.

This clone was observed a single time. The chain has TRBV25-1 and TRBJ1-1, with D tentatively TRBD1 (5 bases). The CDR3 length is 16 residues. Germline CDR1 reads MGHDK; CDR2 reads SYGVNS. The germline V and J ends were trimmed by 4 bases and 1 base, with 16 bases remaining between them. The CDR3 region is CASSVMDNRPNTEAFF. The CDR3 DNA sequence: TGTGCCAGCAGTGTGATGGACAACCGACCGAACACTGAAGCTTTCTTT.